The rows below give T cell receptor beta chains drawn from one sample of a study of cytomegalovirus exposure and HLA in healthy donors. Sequencing was performed with immunoSEQ multiplex PCR; in TCRdb, only in-frame clones are kept and a portion is missing. The profile shows roughly 110,000 clones, 77% of them singletons. The material sequenced was PBMCs. The origin of the receptors is a male donor in good health and CMV-seronegative. CDR3s include the opening cysteine and the closing phenylalanine or tryptophan. Fields, in order: CDR3 length, J gene, clone size, V gene, D gene, CDR3 protein, CDR3 DNA. The D gene is left open where the match is weak. For some rows the clone size is stated as once, few or many, or as a class when expanded; others skip it.

>15|TRBJ2-3|NA|TRBV7-9|TRBD2
CASSKASGYTDTQYF
TGTGCCAGCAGCAAAGCTAGCGGTTACACAGATACGCAGTATTTT
>15|TRBJ1-2|NA|TRBV19|TRBD1
CASKVGTVLPYGYTF
TGTGCCAGTAAGGTGGGGACAGTTCTCCCCTATGGCTACACCTTC
>15|TRBJ1-2|NA|TRBV7-8|TRBD1
CASSLKPTGKNGYTF
TGTGCCAGCAGCCTTAAACCGACAGGGAAAAATGGCTACACCTTC
>15|TRBJ1-3|NA|TRBV19|NA
CGSGGQVVSGNTIYF
TGTGGCAGCGGGGGTCAGGTCGTCTCTGGAAACACCATATATTTT
>15|TRBJ1-1|NA|TRBV2|TRBD1
CASRGVEGARTEAFF
TGTGCCAGCAGGGGGGTGGAGGGGGCGCGGACTGAAGCTTTCTTT
>14|TRBJ1-1|NA|TRBV4-1|NA
CASSQGTVNTEAFF
TGCGCCAGCAGCCAAGGGACAGTGAACACTGAAGCTTTCTTT
>15|TRBJ2-3|once|TRBV9|NA
CASSSGPGYTDTQYF
TGTGCCAGCAGTTCCGGCCCGGGGTACACAGATACGCAGTATTTT
>13|TRBJ2-2|NA|TRBV7-3|TRBD1
CATGQGGTGELFF
TGTGCCACTGGACAGGGCGGCACCGGGGAGCTGTTTTTT
>15|TRBJ2-7|NA|TRBV15|TRBD2
CATSSSGTLSYEQYF
TGTGCCACCAGCAGTAGCGGGACTCTCTCCTACGAGCAGTACTTC
>17|TRBJ1-2|once|TRBV9|NA
CASSGRSGRESPYGYTF
TGTGCCAGCAGCGGCCGATCGGGGAGGGAAAGCCCCTATGGCTACACCTTC
>17|TRBJ1-6|NA|TRBV4-2|TRBD1
CASSHWTGGEYNSPLHF
TGTGCCAGCAGCCATTGGACAGGGGGGGAATATAATTCACCCCTCCACTTT
>15|TRBJ1-5|few|TRBV28|TRBD1
CASSSTGASNQPQHF
TGTGCCAGCAGTTCGACAGGGGCTAGCAATCAGCCCCAGCATTTT
>16|TRBJ1-5|NA|TRBV28|TRBD1
CASSLTTGGPHQPQHF
TGTGCCAGCAGTTTAACGACAGGGGGCCCCCATCAGCCCCAGCATTTT
>17|TRBJ2-2|NA|TRBV7-7|NA
CASSHLGTGGGTGELFF
TGTGCCAGCAGCCACCTCGGGACGGGGGGCGGAACCGGGGAGCTGTTTTTT
>12|TRBJ2-7|NA|TRBV6-5|NA
CASREDYYEQYF
TGTGCCAGCAGAGAGGACTATTACGAGCAGTACTTC
>15|TRBJ1-2|NA|TRBV6-5|TRBD1
CASSYKGDRVGGYTF
TGTGCCAGCAGTTACAAAGGTGACAGGGTCGGAGGCTACACCTTC
>13|TRBJ1-1|NA|TRBV15|NA
CATSRDRRGEAFF
TGTGCCACCAGCAGAGATAGAAGGGGCGAAGCTTTCTTT
>13|TRBJ2-3|NA|TRBV29-1|TRBD1
CSVPGQGGYTQYF
TGCAGCGTACCGGGACAGGGCGGATATACGCAGTATTTT
>16|TRBJ2-7|NA|TRBV28|TRBD1
CASSSLGTGSTYEQYF
TGTGCCAGCAGTTCCTTGGGGACAGGGAGCACCTACGAGCAGTACTTC
>17|TRBJ2-5|NA|TRBV5-1|NA
CASSLGFGQPYQETQYF
TGCGCCAGCAGCTTGGGGTTCGGACAGCCGTACCAAGAGACCCAGTACTTC
>15|TRBJ2-7|once|TRBV4-1|NA
CASSQDELAIYEQYF
TGCGCCAGCAGCCAAGATGAACTAGCTATCTACGAGCAGTACTTC
>13|TRBJ1-1|NA|TRBV5-1|TRBD1
CASSQGTGEEAFF
TGCGCCAGCAGCCAGGGGACAGGGGAGGAAGCTTTCTTT
>15|TRBJ2-7|NA|TRBV19|NA
CASTAFSGPHYEQYF
TGTGCCAGCACGGCATTTAGCGGCCCTCACTACGAGCAGTACTTC
>16|TRBJ1-1|NA|TRBV15|NA
CATSSPYRADATEAFF
TGTGCCACCAGCAGCCCCTACAGGGCCGACGCCACTGAAGCTTTCTTT
>16|TRBJ2-7|NA|TRBV19|NA
CASSYRRVAASYEQYF
TGTGCCAGTAGTTACCGGAGGGTGGCGGCCTCCTACGAGCAGTACTTC
>13|TRBJ1-1|NA|TRBV7-2|NA
CASSLGGMTEAFF
TGTGCCAGCAGCTTAGGAGGGATGACTGAAGCTTTCTTT
>16|TRBJ2-1|few|TRBV5-1|TRBD2
CASSLGGRASFNEQFF
TGCGCCAGCAGCTTGGGGGGGAGGGCCTCTTTCAATGAGCAGTTCTTC
>16|TRBJ1-2|NA|TRBV5-5|NA
CASSLAFRKSDYGYTF
TGTGCCAGCAGCTTGGCGTTTAGGAAGAGCGACTATGGCTACACCTTC
>15|TRBJ2-1|NA|TRBV2|TRBD2
CASSTTSGVANEQFF
TGTGCCAGCAGCACTACTAGCGGGGTTGCCAATGAGCAGTTCTTC
>18|TRBJ2-3|NA|TRBV27|TRBD2
CASSFPSTSGKYTDTQYF
TGTGCCAGCAGTTTCCCCTCGACTAGCGGGAAGTACACAGATACGCAGTATTTT
>15|TRBJ2-3|NA|TRBV9|TRBD2
CASGRGGRGSDTQYF
TGTGCCAGCGGTAGGGGCGGGAGGGGTTCAGATACGCAGTATTTT
>14|TRBJ2-1|NA|TRBV6-6|TRBD1
CASSIQGAYNEQFF
TGTGCCAGCAGTATCCAGGGGGCCTACAATGAGCAGTTCTTC
>14|TRBJ2-5|once|TRBV6-5|NA
CASRAQGSFETQYF
TGTGCCAGCAGGGCACAGGGAAGTTTTGAGACCCAGTACTTC
>15|TRBJ2-5|NA|TRBV4-1|TRBD2
CASSYLGLEQETQYF
TGCGCCAGCAGCTATTTGGGACTAGAACAAGAGACCCAGTACTTC
>13|TRBJ1-1|few|TRBV7-9|NA
CASSRELNTEAFF
TGTGCCAGCAGCCGAGAATTGAACACTGAAGCTTTCTTT
>16|TRBJ2-1|NA|TRBV5-6|TRBD1
CASSLAWDSSYNEQFF
TGTGCCAGCAGCTTGGCCTGGGACAGCTCCTACAATGAGCAGTTCTTC
>15|TRBJ2-1|NA|TRBV7-3|TRBD1
CASSFGTGAWDEQFF
TGTGCCAGCAGCTTCGGGACAGGGGCCTGGGATGAGCAGTTCTTC
>14|TRBJ1-2|NA|TRBV6-5|TRBD1
CASSYGTGLYGYTF
TGTGCCAGCAGTTATGGGACAGGCCTCTATGGCTACACCTTC
>15|TRBJ2-4|NA|TRBV9|TRBD1
CASSVTGDGGNIQYF
TGTGCCAGCAGCGTTACAGGGGACGGTGGAAACATTCAGTACTTC
>17|TRBJ2-1|NA|TRBV7-2|TRBD2
CASSPSPGTSGNNEQFF
TGTGCCAGCAGCCCCAGCCCCGGGACTAGCGGAAACAATGAGCAGTTCTTC
>15|TRBJ2-1|NA|TRBV6-5|TRBD1
CASRSRGPSVNEQFF
TGTGCCAGCAGGTCCAGGGGGCCGTCGGTCAATGAGCAGTTCTTC
>12|TRBJ2-1|few|TRBV30|TRBD1
CAWRTGANEQFF
TGTGCCTGGCGGACAGGGGCCAATGAGCAGTTCTTC